Presented here are 9 T cell receptor beta chains from one specimen sequenced in a study of human thymus T cells (dated by TCRdb to the early 2020s). The library was prepared using the immunoSEQ multiplex PCR assay. This immuneACCESS table, as held by TCRdb, lists in-frame sequences with V and J called but not all clones. Of the missing ones, under half trace to an unresolved V gene in checked studies; the others have no known cause. The sample data list some 46,000 clones, and around 95% of these were observed just once. Around 0.2% of the sample is held by the ten biggest clonotypes. The sequenced sample was blood. These TCRs come from a girl less than two years old with a congenital heart defect but otherwise immunologically healthy.

The V and J genes are TRBV10-2 and TRBJ1-2; D unresolved. Trimming stripped 3 bases from V and 0 bases from J, with 26 bases between. The CDR3 consists of 20 residues. CDR1 and CDR2 from the germline V gene are WSHSY and SAAADI. CDR3 residues: CASSDQRVALDPKANYGYTF. The DNA for the CDR3 is TGCGCCAGCAGTGACCAAAGGGTGGCCCTAGATCCCAAAGCTAACTATGGCTACACCTTC.

The chain couples TRBV9 to TRBJ2-5; 9 positions agree with TRBD2. The V gene's germline CDR1 is SGDLS and CDR2 YYNGEE. V lost 4 bases, J lost 9 bases, and 16 bases stayed unmatched. CDR3 size: 16 residues. In DNA, the CDR3 is TGTGCCAGCAGCCCCCGGGGAGCGGGAGGCCCCTACTCCCAGTACTTC. Protein product: CASSPRGAGGPYSQYF.

The chain carries TRBV15 and TRBJ2-3, with D possibly TRBD2 on 5 matching bases. Trimming stripped 1 base from V and 5 bases from J, with 10 bases between. Per germline, CDR1 LNHNV and CDR2 YYDKDF (reference sequence). The CDR3 sequence is 14 residues long. The CDR3 DNA is TGTGCCACCAGCAGAGGGGAGAGTGGAGATACGCAGTATTTT. Amino acid sequence: CATSRGESGDTQYF. The full variable domain, completed using reference TRBV15 and TRBJ2-3, is DAMVIQNPRYQVTQFGKPVTLSCSQTLNHNVMYWYQQKSSQAPKLLFHYYDKDFNNEADTPDNFQSRRPNTSFCFLDIRSPGLGDTAMYLCATSRGESGDTQYFGPGTRLTVL.

V usage is TRBV4-1 and J usage is TRBJ2-7, with 9 bases matching TRBD2. CDR3 length equals 19 residues. The trim removed 0 bases at V and 6 bases at J, leaving 18 bases unmatched. Germline CDR1 reads MGHRA; CDR2 reads YSYEKL. The CDR3 DNA sequence: TGCGCCAGCAGCCAAGATCTTGTATCTATGGTAGCGGGAGCAGGCGAGCAGTACTTC. Amino acids: CASSQDLVSMVAGAGEQYF.

The chain employs TRBV6-5 and TRBJ2-5; 8 bases are shared with TRBD1. Germline trimming cut 0 bases from V and 5 bases from J; bases unmatched to any gene: 5. This CDR3 has 15 amino acids. Germline V CDR1 and CDR2: MNHEY, SVGAGI. The CDR3 reads CASSYSGQGAETQYF. In DNA form, the CDR3 reads TGTGCCAGCAGTTACTCAGGACAGGGAGCGGAGACCCAGTACTTC.

The rearrangement joins TRBV6-6 to TRBJ1-2; D unclear. CDR3 size: 13 residues. V was pared by 2 bases and J by 5 bases, with 9 bases between. Germline CDR1 MNHNY, CDR2 SVGAGI (reference sequence). In DNA form, the CDR3 reads TGTGCCAGCAGTTACGTCACAGCGTATGGCTACACCTTC. Protein product: CASSYVTAYGYTF.

This chain joins TRBV10-3 and TRBJ2-6, with D perhaps assigned TRBD1 or TRBD2 (5 bases each). Trimming left V 8 bases short and J 0 bases short, with 11 bases between. There are 15 residues in the CDR3. CDR1 is ENHRY, CDR2 SYGVKD, per germline. CDR3 coding DNA: TGTGCCATCGGGTGGGGGAACTCTGGGGCCAACGTCCTGACTTTC. It translates to CAIGWGNSGANVLTF.

This clone was observed a single time. In nucleotides, the CDR3 is TGTGCCAGCAGCTTAGGAGGCACGGTCTCCTACGAGCAGTACTTC. This translates into CASSLGGTVSYEQYF. The chain is built from TRBV11-2 and TRBJ2-7; no definite D call. Germline V CDR1 and CDR2: SGHAT, FQNNGV. Trimming removed 1 base at V and 0 bases at J, with 10 bases between. This CDR3 region has 15 residues.

The CDR3 here is CAWRASATYEQYF. In nucleotides, the CDR3 is TGTGCCTGGAGAGCTAGCGCGACCTACGAGCAGTACTTC. This chain uses TRBV30 with TRBJ2-7, with a weak D call TRBD2 (6 bases). Per germline, CDR1 GTSNPN and CDR2 SVGIG (reference sequence). The V gene lost 3 bases and the J gene lost 2 bases, with 11 bases spanning the gap. The CDR3 runs to 13 residues.